Given below is one T cell receptor beta chain in context. These data come from a study of T cell responses to AZD1222 COVID-19 vaccine. Some clones are missing from TCRdb's copy, which holds only in-frame ones; the method was immunoSEQ multiplex PCR. The sample has some 60,000 clones; 75% to 90% are singletons. CDR1 SGHRS and CDR2 YFSETQ come from the germline V gene. With 0 bases clipped from V and 2 bases from J, the junction kept 2 bases outside the gene matches. The CDR3 has 15 residues. Sample: peripheral blood, taken 28 days after the second AZD1222 dose. The chain recombines TRBV5-1 with TRBJ2-1, with 7 bases matching TRBD2. The source is an adult who received the AZD1222 COVID-19 vaccine. In nucleotides, the CDR3 is TGCGCCAGCAGCTTGGTAGCGGGTCCCTACAATGAGCAGTTCTTC. This gives the protein CASSLVAGPYNEQFF. Drawing the rest from reference TRBV5-1 and TRBJ2-1, the complete variable domain is KAGVTQTPRYLIKTRGQQVTLSCSPISGHRSVSWYQQTPGQGLQFLFEYFSETQRNKGNFPGRFSGRQFSNSRSEMNVSTLELGDSALYLCASSLVAGPYNEQFFGPGTRLTVL.